A selection of T cell receptor beta chains follows, all from one sample in a study of human T cells and chemical hapten exposure. TCRdb re-analysed the RACE reads in MiXCR, keeping a single row per CDR3 protein. The repertoire holds 85,000 to 100,000 distinct CDR3 sequences, with roughly a tenth as singletons. Here the sequenced sample was whole blood, taken in connection with sensitization to the hapten diphenylcyclopropenone (DPC). These receptors were collected from a woman aged 60-75 years with alopecia areata. Some clones in this sample may be carry-over from other donors' samples. CDR3s include the opening cysteine and the closing phenylalanine or tryptophan. D genes are given only for firm matches. Not every row has a clone size; where given, it reads once, few, many or a size class.

d_gene	len	abundance	v_gene	j_gene	CDR3aa	CDR3nt
TRBD2	17	few	TRBV27	TRBJ2-6	CASSPSGGGSGANVLTF	TGTGCCAGCAGCCCTAGCGGGGGGGGATCTGGGGCCAACGTCCTGACTTTC
NA	13	many	TRBV7-9	TRBJ1-2	CASRGGDNYGYTF	TGTGCCAGCAGGGGTGGGGATAACTATGGCTACACCTTC
NA	18	NA	TRBV4-2	TRBJ2-5	CASSQDRRLGWGVETQYF	TGTGCCAGCAGCCAAGATCGGAGGCTGGGGTGGGGGGTGGAGACCCAGTACTTC
NA	16	once	TRBV5-6	TRBJ2-3	CASSFMSGGSTDTQYF	TGTGCCAGCAGCTTTATGTCTGGGGGCAGCACAGATACGCAGTATTTT
NA	15	many	TRBV7-9	TRBJ2-3	CASSLVPVGRNTQYF	TGTGCCAGCAGCTTAGTCCCGGTAGGACGAAATACGCAGTATTTT
TRBD1	13	many	TRBV28	TRBJ2-2	CASRQGTTGELFF	TGTGCTTCACGACAGGGAACAACCGGGGAGCTGTTTTTT
NA	15	NA	TRBV20-1	TRBJ2-1	CSASPDTHSYNEQFF	TGCAGTGCTAGTCCGGACACTCACTCCTACAATGAGCAGTTCTTC
NA	14	many	TRBV2	TRBJ1-4	CASSEVERDEKLFF	TGTGCCAGCAGTGAAGTAGAAAGGGATGAAAAACTGTTTTTT
NA	15	NA	TRBV7-2	TRBJ2-7	CASASGSGPPYEQYF	TGTGCCAGCGCCTCCGGGTCGGGACCCCCCTACGAGCAGTACTTC
TRBD1	13	NA	TRBV25-1	TRBJ1-1	CASRDRVITEAYF	TGTGCCAGCAGGGACAGGGTGATCACTGAAGCTTACTTT
TRBD2	15	NA	TRBV9	TRBJ2-1	CASSAGLAVYNEQFF	TGTGCCAGCAGCGCCGGACTAGCGGTTTACAATGAGCAGTTCTTC
NA	15	few	TRBV4-2	TRBJ1-4	CASSQKTGNGEKLFF	TGTGCCAGCAGCCAAAAAACAGGGAACGGTGAAAAACTGTTTTTT
NA	12	many	TRBV20-1	TRBJ1-1	CSARLSGPEAFF	TGCAGTGCTAGGCTGTCAGGTCCTGAAGCTTTCTTT
NA	14	NA	TRBV28	TRBJ1-2	CASSLTSRVYGYTF	TGTGCCAGCAGTTTAACTAGCAGGGTCTATGGCTACACCTTC
NA	14	NA	TRBV10-3	TRBJ2-5	CAIKEGGAAETQYF	TGTGCCATCAAGGAAGGGGGGGCCGCAGAGACCCAGTACTTC
NA	15	many	TRBV5-4	TRBJ1-5	CASSLDGGYNQPQHF	TGTGCCAGCAGCTTGGACGGGGGCTACAATCAGCCCCAGCATTTT
TRBD1	13	NA	TRBV30	TRBJ1-1	CAWERGLRNEAFF	TGTGCCTGGGAAAGGGGGCTGAGAAATGAAGCTTTCTTT
NA	12	NA	TRBV11-2	TRBJ1-1	CASRPAGAEAFF	TGTGCCAGCAGACCTGCGGGGGCTGAAGCTTTCTTT
NA	15	few	TRBV5-1	TRBJ2-3	CASRRAQPSTDTQYF	TGCGCCAGCAGAAGGGCACAACCGTCTACAGATACGCAGTATTTT
NA	14	few	TRBV5-1	TRBJ2-5	CASVNPAGPETQYF	TGCGCCAGTGTGAACCCCGCAGGGCCAGAGACCCAGTACTTC
NA	14	NA	TRBV12-3/TRBV12-4	TRBJ2-3	CASSLNVNGDTQYF	TGTGCCAGCAGTTTAAACGTGAACGGGGATACGCAGTATTTT
TRBD1	14	NA	TRBV2	TRBJ2-2	CASRWTGSTGELFF	TGTGCCAGCAGATGGACAGGTTCCACCGGGGAGCTGTTTTTT
NA	13	NA	TRBV5-4	TRBJ2-5	CASSYRGQETQYF	TGTGCCAGCAGCTATAGGGGGCAAGAGACCCAGTACTTC
NA	12	many	TRBV7-2	TRBJ1-3	CASSLWRNTIYF	TGTGCCAGCAGCTTATGGCGAAACACCATATATTTT
NA	16	NA	TRBV14	TRBJ2-6	CASSQVGISGANVLTF	TGTGCCAGCAGCCAAGTCGGAATCTCTGGGGCCAACGTCCTGACTTTC
NA	12	few	TRBV12-3/TRBV12-4	TRBJ1-2	CASSVANYGYTF	TGTGCCAGCAGTGTTGCTAACTATGGCTACACCTTC
NA	15	many	TRBV7-2	TRBJ1-3	CASSFGTSSGNTIYF	TGTGCCAGCAGCTTTGGGACAAGTTCTGGAAACACCATATATTTT
NA	14	many	TRBV27	TRBJ2-3	CASRGYSSTDTQYF	TGTGCCAGCAGGGGTTACTCTAGCACAGATACGCAGTATTTT
NA	13	NA	TRBV12-3/TRBV12-4	TRBJ1-2	CASSGYLGDGYTF	TGTGCCAGCAGCGGATATCTGGGGGATGGCTACACCTTC
NA	14	NA	TRBV2	TRBJ1-1	CASSVRTVNTEAFF	TGTGCCAGCAGTGTCAGGACAGTGAACACTGAAGCTTTCTTT
TRBD2	13	NA	TRBV29-1	TRBJ2-5	CSVATSGQETQYF	TGCAGCGTTGCGACTAGCGGACAAGAGACCCAGTACTTC
TRBD2	16	many	TRBV7-2	TRBJ2-5	CASSFAGTRLQETQYF	TGTGCCAGCAGCTTTGCCGGGACTAGACTACAAGAGACCCAGTACTTC
TRBD1	13	NA	TRBV29-1	TRBJ1-5	CSVAGGGNQPQHF	TGCAGCGTTGCAGGGGGGGGCAATCAGCCCCAGCATTTT
NA	13	NA	TRBV5-8	TRBJ1-4	CASSLVSFEKLFF	TGTGCCAGCAGCTTGGTATCTTTTGAAAAACTGTTTTTT
TRBD2	17	many	TRBV6-2/TRBV6-3	TRBJ2-1	CASSYSGLAGVYNEQFF	TGTGCCAGCAGTTACTCTGGACTAGCGGGGGTCTACAATGAGCAGTTCTTC
TRBD1	19	NA	TRBV6-1	TRBJ1-1	CASRTGQGAFSNRRVEAFF	TGTGCCAGCAGGACTGGACAGGGGGCGTTTTCCAACCGTAGGGTTGAAGCTTTCTTT
NA	12	few	TRBV24-1	TRBJ1-1	CATSDLRGEAFF	TGTGCCACCAGTGATTTAAGAGGGGAAGCTTTCTTT
NA	13	many	TRBV7-2	TRBJ1-5	CASSWDALQPQHF	TGTGCCAGCAGTTGGGACGCCCTACAGCCCCAGCATTTT
TRBD1	11	many	TRBV30	TRBJ1-2	CAWSVQGDVTF	TGTGCCTGGAGTGTACAGGGGGATGTCACCTTC
TRBD2	18	NA	TRBV6-1	TRBJ2-7	CASSVGLAGGYNSYEQYF	TGTGCCAGCAGCGTTGGACTAGCGGGGGGTTATAACTCCTACGAGCAGTACTTC
NA	15	few	TRBV7-2	TRBJ2-1	CASSLGPGMENEQFF	TGTGCCAGCAGCTTAGGCCCGGGGATGGAGAATGAGCAGTTCTTC
NA	14	many	TRBV11-2	TRBJ2-3	CASSFSGGRDTQYF	TGTGCCAGCAGTTTTAGCGGTGGTAGGGATACGCAGTATTTT
TRBD1	15	NA	TRBV29-1	TRBJ1-2	CSVGSVGTANYGYTF	TGCAGCGTTGGTTCAGTGGGGACAGCTAACTATGGCTACACCTTC
TRBD1	14	many	TRBV7-6	TRBJ1-1	CASRKTGPSDEAFF	TGTGCCAGCAGAAAGACAGGGCCTTCTGACGAAGCTTTCTTT
NA	15	NA	TRBV29-1	TRBJ1-2	CSVDEAGQGYYGYTF	TGCAGCGTTGATGAGGCAGGGCAGGGGTACTATGGCTACACCTTC
TRBD1	14	few	TRBV7-9	TRBJ1-2	CASSLAPQGGGYTF	TGTGCCAGCAGCTTAGCGCCCCAGGGGGGAGGCTACACCTTC
TRBD2	15	many	TRBV6-1	TRBJ2-2	CASSDGLAGAGELFF	TGTGCCAGCAGTGATGGACTAGCGGGGGCCGGGGAGCTGTTTTTT
NA	15	many	TRBV7-2	TRBJ1-3	CASSLAGSHGNTIYF	TGTGCCAGCAGCTTAGCGGGGAGCCATGGAAACACCATATATTTT
TRBD1	15	many	TRBV2	TRBJ1-6	CASRDFRDRGSPLHF	TGTGCCAGCAGAGATTTCCGGGACAGAGGTTCACCCCTCCACTTT
NA	14	many	TRBV7-6	TRBJ2-5	CASSQPQGIETQYF	TGTGCCAGCAGCCAACCTCAGGGGATAGAGACCCAGTACTTC
NA	16	NA	TRBV5-1	TRBJ2-3	CASSLDVRAPTDTQYF	TGCGCCAGCAGCCTAGATGTTCGGGCGCCCACAGATACGCAGTATTTT